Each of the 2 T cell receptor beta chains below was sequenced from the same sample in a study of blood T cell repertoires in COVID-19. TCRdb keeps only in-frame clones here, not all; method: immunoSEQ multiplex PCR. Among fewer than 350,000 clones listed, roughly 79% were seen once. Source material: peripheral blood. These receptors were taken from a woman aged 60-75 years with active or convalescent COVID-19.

CDR3 sequence reads: CASKLDGTATEAFF. CDR3 in DNA: TGTGCCAGCAAACTCGACGGAACAGCCACTGAAGCTTTCTTT. The chain carries TRBV6-4 and TRBJ1-1; D ambiguous. V lost 7 bases and J 4 bases, leaving 16 bases between the germline ends. This CDR3 region has 14 residues. Germline CDR1 and CDR2: MRHNA and SNTAGT.

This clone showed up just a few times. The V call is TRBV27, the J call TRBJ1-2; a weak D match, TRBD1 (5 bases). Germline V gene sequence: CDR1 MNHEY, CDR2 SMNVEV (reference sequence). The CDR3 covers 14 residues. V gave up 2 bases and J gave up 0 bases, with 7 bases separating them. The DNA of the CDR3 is TGTGCCAGCAGTTTAGCAGGGCCTAACTATGGCTACACCTTC. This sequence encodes CASSLAGPNYGYTF.